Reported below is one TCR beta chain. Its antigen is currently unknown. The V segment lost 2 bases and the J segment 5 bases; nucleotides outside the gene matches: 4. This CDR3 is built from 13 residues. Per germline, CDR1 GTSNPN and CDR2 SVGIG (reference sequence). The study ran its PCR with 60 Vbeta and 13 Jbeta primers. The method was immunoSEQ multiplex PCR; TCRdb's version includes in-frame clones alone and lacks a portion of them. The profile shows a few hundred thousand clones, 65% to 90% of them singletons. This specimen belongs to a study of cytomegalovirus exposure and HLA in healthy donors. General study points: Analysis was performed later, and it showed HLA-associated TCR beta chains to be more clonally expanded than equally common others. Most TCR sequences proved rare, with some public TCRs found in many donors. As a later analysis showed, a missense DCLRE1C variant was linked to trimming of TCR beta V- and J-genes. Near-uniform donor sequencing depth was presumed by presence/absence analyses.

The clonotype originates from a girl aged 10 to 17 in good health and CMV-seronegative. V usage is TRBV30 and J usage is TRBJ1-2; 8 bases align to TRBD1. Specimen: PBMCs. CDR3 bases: TGTGCCTGGAGTCCAGGGGGCGGGTATGGCTACACCTTC. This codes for CAWSPGGGYGYTF.